These T cell receptor beta chains were read from a single sample in a study of T cell changes during pregnancy in multiple sclerosis. Profiling relied on immunoSEQ multiplex PCR, and the TCRdb table lists in-frame clones only, not all of them. Of some 40,000 clones in the sample, about 94% were seen once. The specimen comprised peripheral blood, sampled in the third trimester of pregnancy. These TCRs come from a female donor with multiple sclerosis, enrolled in a pregnancy study. Both conserved end residues are part of each CDR3. The D gene is left open where the match is weak. A row's size may be missing; if present it is once, few, many or a size class.

D gene,clone size,V gene,J gene,CDR3 protein,CDR3 DNA
-,-,TRBV5-1,TRBJ2-7,CASSQTGRNPYEQYF,TGCGCCAGCAGTCAAACAGGGCGGAACCCCTACGAGCAGTACTTC
-,once,TRBV6-5,TRBJ2-7,CASSYRNRAGDEQYF,TGTGCCAGCAGTTACCGTAACAGGGCAGGGGACGAGCAGTACTTC
-,few,TRBV7-3,TRBJ2-1,CASSSSPGGSQFF,TGTGCCAGCAGCTCATCCCCGGGGGGCTCGCAGTTCTTC
-,-,TRBV10-3,TRBJ2-7,CAISELSNRTSYEQYF,TGTGCCATCAGTGAGTTGTCCAACAGGACCTCCTACGAGCAGTACTTC
-,-,TRBV7-9,TRBJ2-7,CASSISDYEQYF,TGTGCCAGCAGCATCAGCGACTACGAGCAGTACTTC
-,-,TRBV7-2,TRBJ2-1,CASSLNRNFYNEQFF,TGTGCCAGCAGCTTAAACAGGAACTTCTACAATGAGCAGTTCTTC
TRBD2,-,TRBV6-1,TRBJ2-5,CASSERLAGQETQYF,TGTGCCAGCAGTGAAAGGCTAGCGGGCCAAGAGACCCAGTACTTC
-,-,TRBV14,TRBJ2-7,CASSQGGTQIYEQYF,TGTGCCAGCAGCCAAGGTGGTACTCAAATCTACGAGCAGTACTTC
TRBD1,-,TRBV25-1,TRBJ2-3,CASSETGGTDTQYF,TGTGCCAGCAGTGAAACAGGGGGCACAGATACGCAGTATTTT
-,-,TRBV23-1,TRBJ2-7,CANALRDRERERSYEQYF,TGCGCCAACGCTCTCCGGGACAGGGAGCGGGAGCGGTCCTACGAGCAGTACTTC
TRBD1,-,TRBV11-2,TRBJ1-1,CASSLSGGTVMNTEAFF,TGTGCCAGCAGCTTAAGTGGCGGGACAGTCATGAACACTGAAGCTTTCTTT
-,once,TRBV4-3,TRBJ1-3,CASSQGGPASGNTIYF,TGCGCCAGCAGCCAAGGAGGGCCGGCCTCTGGAAACACCATATATTTT
-,once,TRBV19,TRBJ2-6,CASSIVPGMSSGANVLTF,TGTGCCAGTAGTATAGTCCCAGGGATGAGCTCTGGGGCCAACGTCCTGACTTTC
-,-,TRBV7-2,TRBJ2-7,CASSLAMESSYEQYF,TGTGCCAGCAGCTTAGCGATGGAGAGCTCCTACGAGCAGTACTTC
-,once,TRBV6-5,TRBJ1-2,CASSYSMARSDYGYTF,TGTGCCAGCAGTTACTCGATGGCTAGGTCGGACTATGGCTACACCTTC
-,-,TRBV7-7,TRBJ2-3,CASSPTRGGLPDTQYF,TGTGCTAGCAGCCCGACTAGGGGGGGGCTTCCAGATACGCAGTATTTT